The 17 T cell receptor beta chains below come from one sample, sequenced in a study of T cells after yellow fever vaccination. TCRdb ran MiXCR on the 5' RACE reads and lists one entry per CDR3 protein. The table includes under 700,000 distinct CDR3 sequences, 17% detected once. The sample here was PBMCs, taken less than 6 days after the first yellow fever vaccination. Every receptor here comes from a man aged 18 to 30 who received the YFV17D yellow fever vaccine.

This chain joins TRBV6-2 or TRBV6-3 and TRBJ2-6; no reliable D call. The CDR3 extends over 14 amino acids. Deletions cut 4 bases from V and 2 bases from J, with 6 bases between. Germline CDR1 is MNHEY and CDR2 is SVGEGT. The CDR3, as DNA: TGTGCCAGCAGTTCTCAGGCTGGGGCCAACGTCCTGACTTTC. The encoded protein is CASSSQAGANVLTF.

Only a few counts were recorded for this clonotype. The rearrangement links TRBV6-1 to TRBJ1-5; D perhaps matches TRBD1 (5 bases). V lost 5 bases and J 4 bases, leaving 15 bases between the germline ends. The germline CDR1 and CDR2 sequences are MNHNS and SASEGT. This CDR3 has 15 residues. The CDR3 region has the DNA TGTGCCAGCAGTCGAATTGACAGTAAGAATCAGCCCCAGCATTTT. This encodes CASSRIDSKNQPQHF.

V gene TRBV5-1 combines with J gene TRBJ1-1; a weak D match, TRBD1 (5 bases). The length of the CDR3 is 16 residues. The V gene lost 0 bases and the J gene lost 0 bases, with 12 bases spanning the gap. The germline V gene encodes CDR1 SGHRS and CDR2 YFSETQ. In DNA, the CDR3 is TGCGCCAGCAGCTTGGGAGTGGGGGAAATGAACACTGAAGCTTTCTTT. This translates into CASSLGVGEMNTEAFF.

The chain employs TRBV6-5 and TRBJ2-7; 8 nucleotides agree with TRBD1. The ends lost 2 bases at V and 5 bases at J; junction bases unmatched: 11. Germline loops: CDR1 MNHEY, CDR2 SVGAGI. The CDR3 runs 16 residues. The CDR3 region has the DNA TGTGCCAGCAGTTACCAGGCCCAGACAGGGGAGGACGAGCAGTACTTC. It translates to CASSYQAQTGEDEQYF.

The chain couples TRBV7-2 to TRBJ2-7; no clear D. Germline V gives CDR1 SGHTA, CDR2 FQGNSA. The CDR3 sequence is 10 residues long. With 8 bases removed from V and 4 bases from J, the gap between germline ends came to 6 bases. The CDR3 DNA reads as TGTGCCAGCCCTTTTTACGAGCAGTACGTC. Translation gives CASPFYEQYV.

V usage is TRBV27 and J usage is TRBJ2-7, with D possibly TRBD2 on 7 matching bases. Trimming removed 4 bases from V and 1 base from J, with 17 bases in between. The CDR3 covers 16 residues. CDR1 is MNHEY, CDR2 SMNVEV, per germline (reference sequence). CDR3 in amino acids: CASSWGGRRPSYEQYV. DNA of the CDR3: TGTGCCAGCAGTTGGGGGGGCAGGCGCCCTTCCTACGAGCAGTACGTC.

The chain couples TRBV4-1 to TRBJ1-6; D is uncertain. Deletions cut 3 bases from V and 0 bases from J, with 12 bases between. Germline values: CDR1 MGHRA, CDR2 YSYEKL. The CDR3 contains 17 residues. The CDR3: CASSQPALGSYNSPLHF. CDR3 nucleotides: TGCGCCAGCAGCCAGCCCGCCCTTGGCTCCTATAATTCACCCCTCCACTTT.

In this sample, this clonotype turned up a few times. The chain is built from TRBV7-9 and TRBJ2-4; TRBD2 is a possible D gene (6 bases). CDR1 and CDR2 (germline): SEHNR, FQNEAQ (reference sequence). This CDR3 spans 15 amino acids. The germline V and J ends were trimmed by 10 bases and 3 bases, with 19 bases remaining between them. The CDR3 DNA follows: TGTGCCATAGGTGGGCCGGAGGGTGGCAAAAACATTCAGTACTTC. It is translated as CAIGGPEGGKNIQYF.

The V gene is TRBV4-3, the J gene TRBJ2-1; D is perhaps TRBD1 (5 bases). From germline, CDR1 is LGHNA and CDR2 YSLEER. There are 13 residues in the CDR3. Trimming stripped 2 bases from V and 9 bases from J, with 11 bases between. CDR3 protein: CASSQMGPGEQFF. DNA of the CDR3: TGCGCCAGCAGCCAAATGGGGCCTGGTGAGCAGTTCTTC.

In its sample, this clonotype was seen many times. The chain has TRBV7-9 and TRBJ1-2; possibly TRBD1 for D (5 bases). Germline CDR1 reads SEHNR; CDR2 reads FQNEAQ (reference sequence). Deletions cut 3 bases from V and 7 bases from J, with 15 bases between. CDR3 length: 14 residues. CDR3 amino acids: CASSFSVDSGGYTF. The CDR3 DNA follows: TGTGCCAGCAGCTTTTCCGTCGACAGTGGTGGCTACACCTTC.

The CDR3 reads CASSEGAGYLGYTQYF. The CDR3, as DNA: TGTGCCAGCAGTGAAGGAGCAGGGTACCTAGGGTATACGCAGTATTTT. V gene TRBV2 combines with J gene TRBJ2-3; D might be TRBD1 (5 bases). Germline values: CDR1 SNHLY, CDR2 FYNNEI. V was cut by 1 base and J by 7 bases, with 18 bases left in between. The CDR3 sequence is 16 residues long.

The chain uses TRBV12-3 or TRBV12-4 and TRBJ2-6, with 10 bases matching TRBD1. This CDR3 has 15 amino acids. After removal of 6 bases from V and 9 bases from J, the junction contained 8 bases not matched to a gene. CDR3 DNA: TGTGCCAGCAGCCGACCGGGACAGGGGATCAACGTCCTGACTTTC. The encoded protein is CASSRPGQGINVLTF.

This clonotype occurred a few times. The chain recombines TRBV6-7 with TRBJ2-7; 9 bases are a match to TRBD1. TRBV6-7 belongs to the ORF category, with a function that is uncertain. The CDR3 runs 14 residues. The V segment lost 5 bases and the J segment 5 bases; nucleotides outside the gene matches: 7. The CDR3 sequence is CASSPTDRGHEQYV. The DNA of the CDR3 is TGTGCCAGCAGTCCGACGGACAGGGGTCACGAGCAGTACGTC.

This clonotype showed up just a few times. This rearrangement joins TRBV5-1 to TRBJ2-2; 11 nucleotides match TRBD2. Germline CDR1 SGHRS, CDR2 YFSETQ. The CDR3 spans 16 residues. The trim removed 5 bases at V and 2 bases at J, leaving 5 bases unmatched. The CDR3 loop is CASRLGTSGNTGELFF. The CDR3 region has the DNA TGCGCCAGCAGGCTCGGGACTAGCGGAAACACCGGGGAGCTGTTTTTT. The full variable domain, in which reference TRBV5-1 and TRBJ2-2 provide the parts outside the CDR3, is KAGVTQTPRYLIKTRGQQVTLSCSPISGHRSVSWYQQTPGQGLQFLFEYFSETQRNKGNFPGRFSGRQFSNSRSEMNVSTLELGDSALYLCASRLGTSGNTGELFFGEGSRLTVL.

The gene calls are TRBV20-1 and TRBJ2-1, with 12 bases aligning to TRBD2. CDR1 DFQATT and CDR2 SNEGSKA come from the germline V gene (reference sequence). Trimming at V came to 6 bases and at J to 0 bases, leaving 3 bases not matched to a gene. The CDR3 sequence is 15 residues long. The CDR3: CSAGLAGTSYNEQFF. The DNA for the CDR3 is TGCAGTGCCGGACTAGCGGGGACCTCCTACAATGAGCAGTTCTTC.

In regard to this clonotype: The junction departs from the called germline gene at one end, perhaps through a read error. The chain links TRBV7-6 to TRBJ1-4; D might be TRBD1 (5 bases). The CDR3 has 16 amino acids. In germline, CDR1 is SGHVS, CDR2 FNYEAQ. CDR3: CASSLGALGPDEKQFF. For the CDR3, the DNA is TGTGCCAGCAGCTTAGGGGCCTTGGGGCCGGATGAAAAACAGTTTTTT.

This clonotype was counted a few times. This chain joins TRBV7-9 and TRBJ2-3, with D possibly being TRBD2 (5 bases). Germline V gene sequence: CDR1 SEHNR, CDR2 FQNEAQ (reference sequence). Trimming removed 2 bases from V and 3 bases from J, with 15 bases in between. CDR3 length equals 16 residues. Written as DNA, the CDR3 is TGTGCCAGCAGCTTATCGGCCGGGGAAGTGACAGATACGCAGTATTTT. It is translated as CASSLSAGEVTDTQYF.